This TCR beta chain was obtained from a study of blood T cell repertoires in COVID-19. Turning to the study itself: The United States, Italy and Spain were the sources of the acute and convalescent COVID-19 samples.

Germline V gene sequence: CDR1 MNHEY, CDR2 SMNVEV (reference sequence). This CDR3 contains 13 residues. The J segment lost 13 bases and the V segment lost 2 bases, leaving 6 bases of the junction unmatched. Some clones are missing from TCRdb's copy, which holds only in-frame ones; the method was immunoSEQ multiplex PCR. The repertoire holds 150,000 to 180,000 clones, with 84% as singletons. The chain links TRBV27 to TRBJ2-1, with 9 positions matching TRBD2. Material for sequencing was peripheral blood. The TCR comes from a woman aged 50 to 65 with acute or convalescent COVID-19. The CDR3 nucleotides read TGTGCCAGCAGTTTAACTAGCGGGCTCAATCAGTTCTTC. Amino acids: CASSLTSGLNQFF.